The 2 T cell receptor beta chains below all came from one sample that was sequenced in a study of response to subunit inactivated influenza vaccine. TCRdb itself ran the RT-PCR reads through MiXCR, one entry per CDR3 protein. The table includes about 540,000 distinct CDR3 sequences, 20% to 25% detected once. The sample also formed part of further work on T cells expressing NK-cell markers. As that report states: It was by 5'RACE template switching with UMIs that TCR beta cDNA was made.

The source was CD4+ T cells sorted from PBMCs, collected 12 days after vaccination. All receptors come from a man aged 45 to 65 who received an inactivated influenza vaccine.

V and J are TRBV7-2 and TRBJ2-1; perhaps TRBD2 as D (7 bases). The CDR3 runs to 15 residues. V was pared by 7 bases and J by 7 bases, with 20 bases between. Germline lookup yields CDR1 SGHTA and CDR2 FQGNSA. This chain's CDR3 is CASTPGAGRGNEQFF. The CDR3 nucleotides read TGTGCCAGCACCCCAGGGGCGGGGAGGGGGAATGAGCAGTTCTTC.

This clonotype was observed a handful of times. In nucleotides, the CDR3 is TGTGCCAGCAGGGGGACAGGGTCCAACACCGGGGAGCTGTTTTTT. Its translation: CASRGTGSNTGELFF. This chain connects TRBV12-3 or TRBV12-4 to TRBJ2-2, with 9 bases lining up with TRBD1. The CDR3 extends over 15 amino acids. V lost 6 bases, J lost 2 bases, and 4 bases stayed unmatched.